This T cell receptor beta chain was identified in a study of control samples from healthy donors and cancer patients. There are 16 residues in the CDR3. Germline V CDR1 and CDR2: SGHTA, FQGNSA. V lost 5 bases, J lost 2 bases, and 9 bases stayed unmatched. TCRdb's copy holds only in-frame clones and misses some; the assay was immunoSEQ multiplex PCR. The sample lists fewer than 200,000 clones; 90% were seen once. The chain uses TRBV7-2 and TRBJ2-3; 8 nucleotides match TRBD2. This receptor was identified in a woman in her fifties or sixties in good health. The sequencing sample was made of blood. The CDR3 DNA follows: TGTGCCAGCAGCGGACGTCGGGGGGGGTCCACAGATACGCAGTATTTT. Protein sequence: CASSGRRGGSTDTQYF.